These 8 T cell receptor beta chains came from one sample sequenced in a study of naive and memory T cell subsets listed by TCRdb under 2017. The library was made by UMI-ligation and nested PCR. The instrument given in TCRdb is Illumina MiSeq. An equimolar mix of two oligonucleotides covering both TRBC1 and TRBC2 was used as the beta constant-region primer. The ligated cDNA went through four rounds of PCR with nested alpha and beta constant-region primers together with the SP2 primer. Clones were called with MiXCR by TCRdb after fastp trimmed the public reads at Q25, and only in-frame beta chains were retained. For every CDR3 protein sequence, its rows merge into one entry that carries the most common genes and DNA. The sample table contains tens of thousands of distinct CDR3 sequences; only one count was recorded for about 10% of them. Clones ranked in the top ten supply 22% of the sample. Sequences were obtained from central memory CD8+ T cells from blood. The cell subset or site label corresponds to: central memory, CD45RA- CD27+. All receptors derive from a human donor in good health.

There are many counts of this clonotype. The chain recombines TRBV20-1 with TRBJ2-3; 10 bases map to TRBD2. With 3 bases clipped from V and 6 bases from J, the junction kept 9 bases outside the gene matches. Germline V gives CDR1 DFQATT, CDR2 SNEGSKA (reference sequence). The CDR3 length is 15 residues. The CDR3 coding sequence is TGCAGTGCTAGTCGTCTAGCGGGAGAATGGGATACGCAGTATTTT. This translates into CSASRLAGEWDTQYF.

The chain couples TRBV7-2 to TRBJ1-2; D is unresolved. With 0 bases removed from V and 10 bases from J, the gap between germline ends came to 9 bases. Germline V gene data show CDR1 as SGHTA and CDR2 as FQGNSA. The CDR3 is 12 amino acids. DNA of the CDR3: TGTGCCAGCAGCTTAGCGCTAAAGGCCTACACCTTC. Translation: CASSLALKAYTF.

V is TRBV10-3 and J is TRBJ1-5; maybe TRBD1 (6 bases). Germline values: CDR1 ENHRY, CDR2 SYGVKD. The CDR3 consists of 15 residues. V shed 0 bases and J shed 3 bases, with 9 bases lying between them. CDR3 sequence: CAISESTGSNQPQHF. CDR3 nucleotide sequence: TGTGCCATCAGTGAGTCGACAGGCTCCAATCAGCCCCAGCATTTT.

V usage is TRBV28 and J usage is TRBJ1-5, with D unresolved. CDR3 length equals 11 residues. Germline lookup yields CDR1 MDHEN and CDR2 SYDVKM. V was shortened by 3 bases and J by 6 bases, with 3 bases between the two germline ends. CDR3 sequence (DNA): TGTGCCAGCAGTTTGAGTCAGCCCCAGCATTTT. Protein: CASSLSQPQHF.

This clonotype was counted only a few times. The CDR3 DNA reads TGTGCCAGCAGCTTAGGGGGGGGGAACACTGAAGCTTTCTTT. This gives the protein CASSLGGGNTEAFF. The chain recombines TRBV7-2 with TRBJ1-1; perhaps TRBD1 as D (5 bases). The length of the CDR3 is 14 residues. V shed 1 base and J shed 1 base, with 7 bases lying between them. Germline loops: CDR1 SGHTA, CDR2 FQGNSA. Filled out from reference TRBV7-2 and TRBJ1-1, the complete variable domain reads GAGVSQSPSNKVTEKGKDVELRCDPISGHTALYWYRQSLGQGLEFLIYFQGNSAPDKSGLPSDRFSAERTGGSVSTLTIQRTQQEDSAVYLCASSLGGGNTEAFFGQGTRLTVV.

The genes are TRBV10-1 and TRBJ2-1, with D perhaps TRBD1 (6 bases). The CDR3 totals 16 residues. Between the trimmed V and J ends, which lost 0 bases and 0 bases, there was a span of 9 bases. The V gene's germline CDR1 is WNHNN and CDR2 SYGVQD (reference sequence). This chain's CDR3 is CASSESQGGSYNEQFF. The CDR3 DNA reads TGCGCCAGCAGTGAGTCCCAAGGGGGCTCCTACAATGAGCAGTTCTTC.

J is TRBJ1-5 and V is TRBV3-2; the table's D call, TRBD1, was not checked against the DNA. TRBV3-2 is classified as a pseudogene. CDR3 size: 15 residues. The DNA of the CDR3 is TGTGCCAGCAGCCAAGATTGTCCGGGGTATCAGCCCCAGCATTTT. Amino acids: CASSQDCPGYQPQHF.

The CDR3 coding sequence is TGTGCCAGCAGCCAAGAATGGCCGAACTACAATGAGCAGTTCTTC. This encodes CASSQEWPNYNEQFF. The rearrangement joins TRBV3-1 to TRBJ2-1, with D unresolved. This CDR3 comprises 15 residues. Trimming took 0 bases from V and 3 from J, leaving 9 bases between them. Germline V gene lookup returns CDR1 LGHDT and CDR2 YNNKEL (reference sequence).